Listed below are T cell receptor beta chains from one sample, sequenced in a study of CD8 T cells in Susac syndrome. From the immunoSEQ multiplex PCR reads, TCRdb called clonotypes with MiXCR, one entry per CDR3 protein. The repertoire includes more than 65,000 distinct CDR3 sequences, 85% to 95% of them detected once, and roughly 0.24% sits in the top ten. The sequenced material came from CD8+ T cells from PBMCs. Source of these receptors: a human donor in good health. The CDR3 runs from the conserved cysteine through the conserved F or W. D genes are given only for firm matches. The listing skips clone size in some rows; elsewhere it reads once, few, many or a size class.

d_gene	abundance	v_gene	j_gene	CDR3nt	CDR3aa
TRBD1	.	TRBV5-4	TRBJ1-1	TGTGCCAGCAGCTTGGTAGCGGGACAGGGCCCTGAAGCTTTCTTT	CASSLVAGQGPEAFF
.	once	TRBV7-9	TRBJ2-3	TGTGCCAGCAGCTTTGGGCAGAGACCAGATACGCAGTATTTT	CASSFGQRPDTQYF
TRBD1	.	TRBV6-5	TRBJ1-5	TGTGCCAGCAGGACAGGGGTTAACAATCAGCCCCAGCATTTT	CASRTGVNNQPQHF
TRBD1	.	TRBV27	TRBJ2-1	TGTGCCAGCAGTTTATCAGGGGAAGACAGGGGGCGCAAGAATGAGCAGTTCTTC	CASSLSGEDRGRKNEQFF
TRBD2	.	TRBV30	TRBJ2-1	TGTGCCTGGAGTGTCCTAGCGGGGGGGAGCACCTACAATGAGCAGTTCTTC	CAWSVLAGGSTYNEQFF
TRBD1	.	TRBV5-1	TRBJ1-1	TGCGCCAGCAGACAGGGGCAACTGGCTTTCTTT	CASRQGQLAFF
.	.	TRBV12-3/TRBV12-4	TRBJ2-1	TGTGCCAGCAGTTTAGGGGATGAGCAGTTCTTC	CASSLGDEQFF
.	.	TRBV4-2	TRBJ2-5	TGTGCCAGCAGCCAAGAGGCAGGGGATCGGGAGACCCAGTACTTC	CASSQEAGDRETQYF
.	.	TRBV6-5	TRBJ2-2	TGTGCCAGCAGTCTTCGACAGGTCACCGGGGAGCTGTTTTTT	CASSLRQVTGELFF
.	.	TRBV30	TRBJ1-1	TGTGCCGGAGGAGATGGTTACGAAGCTTTCTTT	CAGGDGYEAFF
.	.	TRBV5-1	TRBJ2-5	TGCGCCAGCAGCTCGGGTTTGACAGGCGCTGGGGAGACCCAGTACTTC	CASSSGLTGAGETQYF
.	.	TRBV7-9	TRBJ2-7	TGTGCCAGCAGCTTAGAGACAGCCTCCTACGAGCAGTACTTC	CASSLETASYEQYF
TRBD2	.	TRBV4-3	TRBJ2-2	TGCGCCAGCAGCCAAGGGGCGGCTAGCGGGACCACCGGGGAGCTGTTTTTT	CASSQGAASGTTGELFF
.	once	TRBV27	TRBJ2-5	TGTGCCAGCAGTTTAGTGGGAGAGACCCAGTACTTC	CASSLVGETQYF
.	.	TRBV29-1	TRBJ1-2	TGCAGCGTGCCGGAATGGGGTCCCTATGGCTACACCTTC	CSVPEWGPYGYTF
.	.	TRBV6-5	TRBJ1-2	TGTGCCAGCAGTTACGCTGAAAACTATGGCTACACCTTC	CASSYAENYGYTF
.	.	TRBV20-1	TRBJ2-1	TGCAGTGCCGGGGCGGTGGGTGAGCAGTTCTTC	CSAGAVGEQFF
.	.	TRBV7-9	TRBJ1-6	TGTGCCAGCAGCTTAGGGGACCCCTCAAGCTCCTATAATTCACCCCTCCACTTT	CASSLGDPSSSYNSPLHF
.	.	TRBV7-6	TRBJ2-1	TGTGCCAGCAGCTCCCCTGAGTCACTCCCTGAGCAGTTCTTC	CASSSPESLPEQFF
TRBD1	.	TRBV24-1	TRBJ2-3	TGTGCCACCAGTGACCCTGAACAGGGGCTACTCACAGATACGCAGTATTTT	CATSDPEQGLLTDTQYF
.	.	TRBV9	TRBJ1-5	TGTGCCAGCAGCGTAGACATGGGGCACAATCAGCCCCAGCATTTT	CASSVDMGHNQPQHF
.	.	TRBV13	TRBJ2-7	TGTGCCAGCAGCCCTGGGGGCCTTTCACCCTACGAGCAGTACTTC	CASSPGGLSPYEQYF
.	.	TRBV7-9	TRBJ1-6	TGTGCCAGCACCGGAGAGGGGGGTCGTAATTCACCCCTCCACTTT	CASTGEGGRNSPLHF
.	.	TRBV19	TRBJ2-1	TGTGCCAGTAGTATTGTCGGATACAATGAGCAGTTCTTC	CASSIVGYNEQFF
TRBD2	.	TRBV5-6	TRBJ2-3	TGTGCCAGCAGCTTAGAGGGACTAGCCCGCACAGATACGCAGTATTTT	CASSLEGLARTDTQYF
.	.	TRBV20-1	TRBJ2-7	TGCAGTGAAGGGTCCTTACGATCCTACGAGCAGTACTTC	CSEGSLRSYEQYF
.	.	TRBV13	TRBJ2-7	TGTGCCAGCAGCTTAGCTGTCGGCCAGGGAAGGGCCTACGAGCAGTACTTC	CASSLAVGQGRAYEQYF
.	.	TRBV13	TRBJ1-2	TGTGCCAGCAGCGCGGGCAGGAACTATGGCTACACCTTC	CASSAGRNYGYTF
TRBD1	once	TRBV7-9	TRBJ2-3	TGTGCCAGCAGCTTCTGGGACAGGGGAACAGATACGCAGTATTTT	CASSFWDRGTDTQYF
.	.	TRBV7-9	TRBJ2-1	TGTGCCAGCAGCTTAGAAGAGCGGATTTACAATGAGCAGTTCTTC	CASSLEERIYNEQFF
.	.	TRBV7-3	TRBJ2-2	TGTGCCAGCAGCATAACAGGGCCCGGGGAGCTGTTTTTT	CASSITGPGELFF
.	.	TRBV13	TRBJ1-1	TGTGCCAGCAGCTCTCAAGGGGTGAGGGCTTTCTTT	CASSSQGVRAFF
.	.	TRBV14	TRBJ1-1	TGTGCCAGCAGCCAAGGGGGGGTTGAAGCTTTCTTT	CASSQGGVEAFF
.	.	TRBV7-9	TRBJ2-1	TGTGCCAGCAGCTCCGGGGATGTATCCAATGAGCAGTTCTTC	CASSSGDVSNEQFF
.	.	TRBV14	TRBJ1-4	TGTGCCAGCAGCCAAGGGGTGCGTGAAAAACTGTTTTTT	CASSQGVREKLFF
TRBD2	.	TRBV11-1	TRBJ2-5	TGTGCCAGCAGCTTAACTAGCGGGGGGGACCAAGAGACCCAGTACTTC	CASSLTSGGDQETQYF
.	.	TRBV19	TRBJ1-1	TGTGCCAGTAGACAGAGGAACACTGAAGCTTTCTTT	CASRQRNTEAFF
TRBD2	.	TRBV9	TRBJ2-1	TGTGCCAGCAGCGTCGGGGGGGGAAACTACAATGAGCAGTTCTTC	CASSVGGGNYNEQFF
.	.	TRBV19	TRBJ1-5	TGTGCCAGTAGTTTACACACCCCGAGGGGCAATCAGCCCCAGCATTTT	CASSLHTPRGNQPQHF
.	.	TRBV3-1	TRBJ2-6	TGTGCCAGCAGACCTGATGGCTCTGGGGCCAACGTCCTGACTTTC	CASRPDGSGANVLTF
.	.	TRBV30	TRBJ2-7	TGTGCCTGGAGTGGGGGGGTATTGGAGCAGTACTTC	CAWSGGVLEQYF
.	few	TRBV7-8	TRBJ2-5	TGTGCCAGCAGCTGGGGGGAGACCCAGTACTTC	CASSWGETQYF
TRBD1	.	TRBV7-9	TRBJ1-1	TGTGCCAGCAGCTCGACAGGGAGGGACACTGAAGCTTTCTTT	CASSSTGRDTEAFF
.	.	TRBV10-3	TRBJ2-1	TGTGCCATCAGTGCGGGTCAGGGTCAAATAAAACAGGGTGAGCAGTTCTTC	CAISAGQGQIKQGEQFF
TRBD2	.	TRBV27	TRBJ2-5	TGTGCCAGCACCCCCGCGGGGGAGGGTCCCCAAGAGACCCAGTACTTC	CASTPAGEGPQETQYF
.	.	TRBV27	TRBJ2-1	TGTGCCAGCAGTTTCGCGGGGGCCAACAATGAGCAGTTCTTC	CASSFAGANNEQFF
TRBD2	.	TRBV13	TRBJ2-1	TGTGCCAGCAGTACGGGGGGAAGTTACAATGAGCAGTTCTTC	CASSTGGSYNEQFF
.	.	TRBV12-3/TRBV12-4	TRBJ2-3	TGTGCCAGCAGTTTTTTGAGCGCAGATACGCAGTATTTT	CASSFLSADTQYF
.	.	TRBV13	TRBJ1-1	TGTGCCAGCAGCTTCCAGGGGAACACTGAAGCTTTCTTT	CASSFQGNTEAFF
TRBD1	.	TRBV5-1	TRBJ2-1	TGCGCCAGCAGCCAGGGACAGGTCTCCTACAATGAGCAGTTCTTC	CASSQGQVSYNEQFF
.	.	TRBV2	TRBJ2-7	TGTGCCAGCAGTGAAAATGGGGGGAACTACGAGCAGTACTTC	CASSENGGNYEQYF
.	.	TRBV7-2	TRBJ2-3	TGTGCCAGCAGCTTAGTTGTCGGGGCGTCAGATACGCAGTATTTT	CASSLVVGASDTQYF
.	.	TRBV29-1	TRBJ1-1	TGCAGCGTTGTAAGGAGGGGGGACACTGAAGCTTTCTTT	CSVVRRGDTEAFF
.	.	TRBV9	TRBJ2-3	TGTGCCAGCAGCGAGGGGGGTACCTACACAGATACGCAGTATTTT	CASSEGGTYTDTQYF
.	.	TRBV7-9	TRBJ2-1	TGTGCCAGCAGCCCGCCCGGGATAGGCTTGAATGAGCAGTTCTTC	CASSPPGIGLNEQFF